The entry that follows covers one T cell receptor (beta chain) sequence. This specimen comes from a study of CD8+ T cells in alopecia areata. Investigators isolated RNA and reverse transcribed it into cDNA to act as the sequencing template. Assay used: immunoSEQ multiplex PCR; TCRdb lists only in-frame clones, some missing. The sample has about 150,000 clones; over 80% are singletons. The origin of this receptor is a human donor with alopecia areata. The starting material was CD8+ T cells sorted from blood, obtained at week 0.

CDR3 protein: CASSAMTGGEQFF. The CDR3 region has the DNA TGTGCCAGCAGCGCTATGACAGGGGGTGAGCAGTTCTTC. This rearrangement joins TRBV14 to TRBJ2-1; 9 bases align to TRBD1. Losses at the gene ends were 5 bases for V and 9 bases for J; bases not matched to a gene: 5. This CDR3 region has 13 residues. CDR1 SGHDN and CDR2 FVKESK come from the germline V gene.